A selection of T cell receptor beta chains follows, all from one sample in a study of blood T cell repertoires in COVID-19. The table came from immunoSEQ multiplex PCR; TCRdb's copy has only in-frame clones and leaves some out. The repertoire holds 130,000 to 150,000 clones, with roughly 89% as singletons. The sample comprised peripheral blood. These receptors came from a woman aged 45-65 years with acute or convalescent COVID-19. Both conserved end residues are part of each CDR3. The order of the fields is clone size, D gene, V gene, J gene, CDR3 DNA, CDR3 protein. A D gene is named only where the DNA matches it firmly. Rows give clone size only sometimes, using once, few, many, or a class for an expanded clone.

.	.	TRBV3-1/TRBV3-2	TRBJ2-5	TGTGCCAGCAGCCCTCCTGGAGGGCGAGGAGAGACCCAGTACTTC	CASSPPGGRGETQYF
once	TRBD1	TRBV11-2	TRBJ2-7	TGTGCCAGCAGCTTATTAGGGACAGGGGAGTTCTACGAGCAGTACTTC	CASSLLGTGEFYEQYF
.	.	TRBV19	TRBJ2-5	TGTGCCAGTAGTATAGTAATGGGCCAGGGTGGACAAGAGACCCAGTACTTC	CASSIVMGQGGQETQYF
.	TRBD2	TRBV6-5	TRBJ2-7	TGTGCCAGCAGTCGGGCGGGGGACTCCTACGAGCAGTACTTC	CASSRAGDSYEQYF
.	.	TRBV6-5	TRBJ2-1	TGTGCCAGCAGTTACTCGAGTTTTAGTGAGCAGTTCTTC	CASSYSSFSEQFF
.	TRBD1	TRBV28	TRBJ1-2	TGTGCCAGCAGTTTAGGGACAGGGGGCGGTTGGTGGCATGGCTACACCTTC	CASSLGTGGGWWHGYTF
.	TRBD1	TRBV7-6	TRBJ2-7	TGTGCCAGCAGTTACACCGGGACAGGGAGCGAGCAGTACTTC	CASSYTGTGSEQYF
once	.	TRBV11-1	TRBJ2-4	TGTGCCAGCAGCCCCGGGACTCTCTATCCCAAAAACATTCAGTACTTC	CASSPGTLYPKNIQYF
few	.	TRBV30	TRBJ1-6	TGTGCCTGGAGGGTAGATCGAACGGGAAATTCACCCCTCCACTTT	CAWRVDRTGNSPLHF
.	.	TRBV12-3/TRBV12-4	TRBJ1-1	TGTGCCAGCAGTTGGACACGAAACACTGAAGCTTTCTTT	CASSWTRNTEAFF
few	.	TRBV9	TRBJ1-2	TGTGCCAGCAGCGACGGCGGAGGCTATGGCTACACCTTC	CASSDGGGYGYTF
.	TRBD2	TRBV7-6	TRBJ2-7	TGTGCCAGCAGCGTCACTAGCGGTTCCCACGAGCAGTACTTC	CASSVTSGSHEQYF
.	TRBD1	TRBV27	TRBJ1-1	TGTGCCAGCAGAGAGACAGGGGTGTGGACTGAAGCTTTCTTT	CASRETGVWTEAFF
once	.	TRBV5-4	TRBJ2-3	TGTGCCAGCAGCTTGGACACCTCTAGCACAGATACGCAGTATTTT	CASSLDTSSTDTQYF
.	TRBD1	TRBV29-1	TRBJ1-1	TGCAGCGTTCCTGGACAGGGGGGACTGGGCACTGAAGCTTTCTTT	CSVPGQGGLGTEAFF
.	TRBD2	TRBV10-2	TRBJ2-4	TGCGCCAGCAGTGAGACTAGCGGGATAATAGCCAAAAACATTCAGTACTTC	CASSETSGIIAKNIQYF
.	.	TRBV6-6	TRBJ1-5	TGTGCCAGCAGCATCGGACAGAGGGGGCAGCCCCAGCATTTT	CASSIGQRGQPQHF
.	.	TRBV2	TRBJ1-2	TGTGCCAGCAGTGATCAACCGCGAGGAGAGTACTATGGCTACACCTTC	CASSDQPRGEYYGYTF
.	TRBD1	TRBV28	TRBJ1-6	TGTGCCAGCACCAAGGGACAGGCGATTTCACCCCTCCACTTT	CASTKGQAISPLHF
.	TRBD1	TRBV29-1	TRBJ1-1	TGCAGCGTTGGCCAGGGGGTTGCGACTGAAGCTTTCTTT	CSVGQGVATEAFF
many	.	TRBV7-3	TRBJ2-2	TGTGCCAGCAGCTTAACCGGGGTCGACACCGGGGAGCTGTTTTTT	CASSLTGVDTGELFF
.	.	TRBV7-2	TRBJ2-3	TGTGCCAGCAGCGGGATAGGGGGGGGCACAGATACGCAGTATTTT	CASSGIGGGTDTQYF
.	TRBD1	TRBV27	TRBJ1-2	TGTGCCAGCAGTTGGGGACAGGGAACCGGTGGCTACACCTTC	CASSWGQGTGGYTF
.	TRBD1	TRBV28	TRBJ1-2	TGTGCCAGCAGTTTATTGTCCTCGGACAGGGTGGGAGGCTATGGCTACACCTTC	CASSLLSSDRVGGYGYTF
.	TRBD1	TRBV6-6	TRBJ2-6	TGTGCCAGCAGTGGACAGGGCTCTGGGGCCAACGTCCTGACTTTC	CASSGQGSGANVLTF
.	TRBD2	TRBV9	TRBJ2-7	TGTGCCAGCAGTCGGGTTAGCGGGAGCTCCTACGAGCAGTACTTC	CASSRVSGSSYEQYF
.	TRBD1	TRBV19	TRBJ1-6	TGTGCCAGTAGTATGGACAGGGAAAGGTCACCCCTCCACTTT	CASSMDRERSPLHF
.	.	TRBV10-1	TRBJ1-1	TGCGCCAGCAGTGAGAGGAGGGTCCCCACTGAAGCTTTCTTT	CASSERRVPTEAFF
.	.	TRBV9	TRBJ1-1	TGTGCCAGCAGCGTAGTAGCCGTGAACACTGAAGCTTTCTTT	CASSVVAVNTEAFF
once	TRBD2	TRBV24-1	TRBJ2-3	TGTGCCACCAGTGGCAGGACTAGCCCTGACCCAGATACGCAGTATTTT	CATSGRTSPDPDTQYF
.	TRBD1	TRBV30	TRBJ2-7	TGTGCCTGGACTGCCGGGACAGGGGCCTACGAGCAGTACTTC	CAWTAGTGAYEQYF
.	.	TRBV19	TRBJ1-5	TGTGCCAGTAGTATGTGGGCAGGGATCAATCAGCCCCAGCATTTT	CASSMWAGINQPQHF
.	TRBD1	TRBV7-9	TRBJ1-2	TGTGCCAGCAGTACGTTTGGGACAGGGGCTAACTATGGCTACACCTTC	CASSTFGTGANYGYTF
.	TRBD2	TRBV6-2/TRBV6-3	TRBJ2-1	TGTGCCAGCAGTTACGATGGACTAGCGCAAGTCAATGAGCAGTTCTTC	CASSYDGLAQVNEQFF
.	TRBD2	TRBV9	TRBJ2-7	TGTGCCAGCAGCCCTCAGGTGGGACTAGCGGGGTTCTCCTACGAGCAGTACTTC	CASSPQVGLAGFSYEQYF
.	TRBD2	TRBV29-1	TRBJ2-3	TGCAGCGCTAGCGGGGCAGGCAATACGCAGTATTTT	CSASGAGNTQYF
.	.	TRBV2	TRBJ1-5	TGTGCCAGCAGGGCGGGTTATAGCAATCAGCCCCAGCATTTT	CASRAGYSNQPQHF
.	TRBD1	TRBV6-5	TRBJ1-5	TGTGCCAGCAGTTACTCAGGGGGCGGCCATCAGCCCCAGCATTTT	CASSYSGGGHQPQHF
once	TRBD1	TRBV27	TRBJ2-5	TGTGCCAGCAGTCCCTGGGACAGGGGGCGGGAGACCCAGTACTTC	CASSPWDRGRETQYF
.	TRBD2	TRBV9	TRBJ2-3	TGTGCCAGCAGCGTTGGCCTGCGGGAGTCAGATACGCAGTATTTT	CASSVGLRESDTQYF
few	.	TRBV7-9	TRBJ1-1	TGTGCCAGCAGCTCCCAGGCGGGTGAAGCTTTCTTT	CASSSQAGEAFF
.	TRBD1	TRBV4-1	TRBJ1-3	TGCGCCAGCAGCCGCGAAACAGGGGTTAGCTCTGGAAACACCATATATTTT	CASSRETGVSSGNTIYF
few	.	TRBV12-3/TRBV12-4	TRBJ1-4	TGTGCCAGCAGTTGGGGGCAGGGCGAAAAACTGTTTTTT	CASSWGQGEKLFF
.	TRBD1	TRBV30	TRBJ2-3	TGTGCCTGGGGGACAGGGGGCGGGACAGATACGCAGTATTTT	CAWGTGGGTDTQYF
.	.	TRBV5-1	TRBJ1-1	TGCGCCAGCAGCTCCACAGAGAACACTGAAGCTTTCTTT	CASSSTENTEAFF
.	.	TRBV7-9	TRBJ1-2	TGTGCCAGCAGCGCAGCGACCGGCGGGTCTTCTGGCTACACCTTC	CASSAATGGSSGYTF
.	.	TRBV13	TRBJ1-1	TGTGCCAGCAGCTTAGGCCGGGGCAGGGGAGCTTTCTTT	CASSLGRGRGAFF
once	.	TRBV6-1	TRBJ1-3	TGTGCCAGCAGTGAAGGACGATGGGGCCCTGGAAACACCATATATTTT	CASSEGRWGPGNTIYF
.	TRBD2	TRBV9	TRBJ2-7	TGTGCCAGCAGCGTACTTCAGCGGACTAGCGGGAGCGAGCAGTACTTC	CASSVLQRTSGSEQYF